Sequencing of this T cell receptor (beta chain) was carried out in a study of T cell responses to AZD1222 COVID-19 vaccine. Germline CDR1 is MGHRA and CDR2 is YSYEKL. The V end lost 3 bases, the J end lost 3 bases, and 20 bases lay between the germline ends. The CDR3 extends over 17 amino acids. Whole-study findings and limits: Recipients of two AZD1222 doses showed rising Spike-specific TCR breadth and depth.

Produced via immunoSEQ multiplex PCR; TCRdb's table is partial and in-frame only. The table lists approximately 150,000 clones, more than 90% of them singletons, with over 1.5% in the top ten. Notes on this clone: Its specificity is unknown.

The origin of this receptor is an adult in good health. The source material was peripheral blood, sampled on day 0 of AZD1222 vaccination. The chain employs TRBV4-1 and TRBJ1-2; D gene uncertain. CDR3 amino acids: CASSHPPGGEKDYGYTF. The CDR3, as DNA: TGCGCCAGCAGCCACCCCCCGGGCGGGGAAAAAGACTATGGCTACACCTTC.